Sequencing of this T cell receptor (beta chain) was carried out in a study of T cell repertoires in cytomegalovirus infection. The overall study: An indication of both CMV infection and matching HLA type came from public TCR beta signatures. Study-wide points: Totalled public TCR beta family frequency picked out people who carried CMV plus the relevant HLA. HLA-C-restricted CMV clonotypes gave the most frequent clonotype in two of eight donors.

One entry per CDR3 protein results from TCRdb running MiXCR on the reads. The table records about 46,000 distinct CDR3 sequences, 20% to 25% of them present only once. Germline CDR1 reads SEHNR; CDR2 reads FQNEAQ (reference sequence). V shed 5 bases and J 2 bases; nucleotides not matched to a gene: 3. CDR3 length: 13 residues. This clonotype has a count of ten or more. Its specificity is not known. The sequencing input was PBMCs, sequenced either directly or after in vitro stimulation (not recorded which). This sequence was found in a human donor in good health (CMV status not recorded). Some clones in this sample may be carry-over from other donors' samples. This chain uses TRBV7-9 with TRBJ2-7, with 7 bases identical to TRBD1. CDR3: CASSETGAYEQYF. CDR3 coding DNA: TGTGCCAGCAGCGAAACAGGGGCCTACGAGCAGTACTTC.